This T cell receptor beta chain was captured by sequencing in a study of shared clonotypes between healthy human individuals. Study-level information: Plates per donor: three CD4 naive, three CD4 memory, two CD8 naive, one CD8 memory.

V was pared by 6 bases and J by 1 base, with 10 bases between. This CDR3 comprises 14 residues. Germline values: CDR1 SNHLY, CDR2 FYNNEI. In the authors' workflow: Sequence data from immunoSEQ were junction-only and lacked quality scores; consequently, filtering differed. Clones were sequenced by immunoSEQ multiplex PCR, and TCRdb holds only the in-frame ones, with some missing. V, J and clone size were drawn from that table, and D and trimming were deduced from the DNA. The table has about 2.5 million clones, around 90% seen once. The material sequenced was naive CD4+ T cells from PBMCs. Subset defined: CD45RA+ positively selected. The TCR sequence derives from a man aged 18 to 30 in good health. Some clones in this sample may be carry-over from other donors' samples. V is TRBV2 and J is TRBJ1-5; D remains ambiguous. The CDR3 DNA reads as TGTGCCAGCAGGGGGTTCTCGAGCAATCAGCCCCAGCATTTT. This codes for CASRGFSSNQPQHF.